What follows describes a single T cell receptor beta chain. The antigen it recognizes is unknown. Base qualities were left out, and no much larger clone turns up one base away. TCR beta chain sequences were generated from genomic DNA using the immunoSEQ assay. In the original analysis: CDR3 sequences not starting with the conserved framework cysteine at position 104 were manually removed. To get clonality, the normalized Shannon's Diversity Index was subtracted from one, giving values from 0 (maximal diversity) to 1 (oligoclonal). To check whether a given CDR3 had different frequencies in two samples, for example brain versus blood, chi-squared comparison-of-proportions tests were used. Public clonotypes were found by searching immuneACCESS, and the VDJdb browser was used to assess similarity to known antiviral clonotypes. TCRdb carries this immuneACCESS record with in-frame sequences only. Its versions omit some clonotypes, under half of them owing to an unresolved V gene in the studies checked, with the rest unexplained. V and J calls and clone size are those listed in that table; D and trimming were worked out from the DNA. The sample table shows about 340,000 clones, and 85% to 95% are seen once. The ten most abundant clones make up 5.7% of the sample.

CDR1 MNHEY and CDR2 SVGAGI are derived from the germline V gene. The cysteine opens and the phenylalanine closes a CDR3 of 10 amino acids. Only CDR3 DNA is held: 30 bases, read in frame from base 1. Trimming costs V 10 bases and J 4 bases, and their ends lie 8 bases apart. The entry originates in a study of brain T cells in children with intractable seizures (dated by TCRdb to the early 2020s). General notes on the study: Resected brain tissue from 53 pediatric epilepsy surgery cases was first screened for immune gene transcripts using a NanoString immunology panel. Among the roughly twelve selected surgery cases, eight also had pre-surgery blood sequenced, leaving four with brain tissue only. Study-wide findings and limitations: Sequencing depth differed between pre- and post-surgery blood, so clones missing from the pre-surgery sample may reflect undersampling. Viral specificity was inferred solely from CDR3 sequence similarity, and the HCMV serostatus of the patients was not known.

Interpreted using the paper, the time point label stands for: blood from clinic visit 5 months post-surgery; TSC patient then seizure free. The surgery cases showing the highest brain T cell transcript signatures were chosen for TCR beta chain sequencing of brain tissue and, when available, of blood. Before surgery, patients had received at least one anti-epileptic drug. TCR-sequenced patients were children with drug-resistant epilepsy due to tuberous sclerosis complex, focal cortical dysplasia, Rasmussen encephalitis or hemimegalencephaly. The Monarch genomic DNA purification kit was used to extract bulk genomic DNA from unsorted brain tissue and from whole blood.

The sequencing here drew on peripheral blood, taken roughly 5 months after surgery. The receptor was isolated from a boy in the first two years of life with tuberous sclerosis and intractable seizures. The chain is made from TRBV6-5 and TRBJ2-7; the D gene remains uncertain. The CDR3 protein sequence reads: CAIHSYEQYF. In nucleotide form, the sequence is TGTGCCATACACTCTTACGAGCAGTACTTC.